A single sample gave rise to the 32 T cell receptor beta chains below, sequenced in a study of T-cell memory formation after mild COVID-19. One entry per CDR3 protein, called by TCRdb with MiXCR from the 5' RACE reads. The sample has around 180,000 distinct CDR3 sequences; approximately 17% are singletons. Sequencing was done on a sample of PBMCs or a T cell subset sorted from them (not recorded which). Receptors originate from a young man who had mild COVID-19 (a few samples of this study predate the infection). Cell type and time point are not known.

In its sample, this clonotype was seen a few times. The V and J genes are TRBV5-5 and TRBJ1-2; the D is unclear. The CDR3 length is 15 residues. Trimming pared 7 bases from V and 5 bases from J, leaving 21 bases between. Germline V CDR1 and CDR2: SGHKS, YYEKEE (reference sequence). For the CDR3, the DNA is TGTGCCAGCGTAATCTTAGACGTCCACGGTTATGGCTACACCTTC. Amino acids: CASVILDVHGYGYTF.

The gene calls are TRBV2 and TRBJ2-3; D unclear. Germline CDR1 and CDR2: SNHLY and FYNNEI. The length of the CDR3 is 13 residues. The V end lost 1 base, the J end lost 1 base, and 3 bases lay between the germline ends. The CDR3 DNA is TGTGCCAGCAGTGAAGAAGGCACAGATACGCAGTATTTT. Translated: CASSEEGTDTQYF.

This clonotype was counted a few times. CDR3 protein: CASSLSPSSQPQHF. In nucleotides, the CDR3 is TGTGCCAGCAGTTTATCTCCCTCCAGTCAGCCCCAGCATTTT. V usage is TRBV28 and J usage is TRBJ1-5; no reliable D call. This CDR3 has 14 residues. The germline gives CDR1 MDHEN, CDR2 SYDVKM. Trimming took 1 base from V and 6 from J, leaving 10 bases between them.

The CDR3 reads CASSEAGRETQYF. The DNA of the CDR3 is TGTGCCAGCAGTGAAGCAGGTCGGGAGACCCAGTACTTC. The J gene is TRBJ2-5, the V gene TRBV2; D gene uncertain. Germline CDR1 SNHLY, CDR2 FYNNEI. The CDR3 has 13 amino acids. V lost 0 bases and J lost 5, with 7 bases in between.

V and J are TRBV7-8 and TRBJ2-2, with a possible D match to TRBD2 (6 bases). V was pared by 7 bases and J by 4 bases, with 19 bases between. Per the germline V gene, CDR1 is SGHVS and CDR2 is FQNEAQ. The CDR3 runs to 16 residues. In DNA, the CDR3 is TGTGCCAGCACCCAAGGTGGGGCCGGGGGCACCGGGGAGCTGTTTTTT. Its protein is CASTQGGAGGTGELFF.

For the CDR3, the DNA is TGCAGTGCTACCGGGACAGGGACTCGCAGTGAAGCTTTCTTT. Translating gives CSATGTGTRSEAFF. The rearrangement joins TRBV20-1 to TRBJ1-1; the match to TRBD1 covers 9 bases. Germline V gene sequence: CDR1 DFQATT, CDR2 SNEGSKA (reference sequence). CDR3 size: 14 residues. V was clipped by 4 bases and J by 7 bases; unmatched bases: 10.

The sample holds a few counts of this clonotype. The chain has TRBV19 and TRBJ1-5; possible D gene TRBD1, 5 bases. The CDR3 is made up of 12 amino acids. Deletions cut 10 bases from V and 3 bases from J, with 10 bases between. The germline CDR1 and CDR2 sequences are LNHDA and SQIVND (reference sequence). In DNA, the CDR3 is TGTGCCACTACGGACACCAATCAGCCCCAGCATTTT. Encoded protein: CATTDTNQPQHF.

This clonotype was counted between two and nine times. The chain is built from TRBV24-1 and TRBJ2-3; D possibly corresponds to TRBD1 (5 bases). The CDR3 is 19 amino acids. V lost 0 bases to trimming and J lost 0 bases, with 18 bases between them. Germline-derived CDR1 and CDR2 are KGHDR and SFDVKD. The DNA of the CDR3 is TGTGCCACCAGTGATTTGGGGCAGGGAAGAACCGCTAGCACAGATACGCAGTATTTT. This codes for CATSDLGQGRTASTDTQYF.

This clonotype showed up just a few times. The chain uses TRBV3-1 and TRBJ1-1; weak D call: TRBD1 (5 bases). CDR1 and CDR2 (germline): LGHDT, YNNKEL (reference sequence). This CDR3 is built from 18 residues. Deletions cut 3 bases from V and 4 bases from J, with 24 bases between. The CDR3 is CASSHQQRHPGTGTEAFF. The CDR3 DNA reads TGTGCCAGCAGCCACCAGCAAAGACACCCAGGGACGGGCACTGAAGCTTTCTTT.

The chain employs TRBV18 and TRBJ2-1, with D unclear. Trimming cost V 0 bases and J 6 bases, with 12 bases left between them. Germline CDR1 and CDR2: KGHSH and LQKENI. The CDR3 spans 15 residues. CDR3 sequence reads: CASSPPGTSANEQFF. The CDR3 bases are TGTGCCAGCTCACCACCAGGTACGTCCGCCAATGAGCAGTTCTTC.

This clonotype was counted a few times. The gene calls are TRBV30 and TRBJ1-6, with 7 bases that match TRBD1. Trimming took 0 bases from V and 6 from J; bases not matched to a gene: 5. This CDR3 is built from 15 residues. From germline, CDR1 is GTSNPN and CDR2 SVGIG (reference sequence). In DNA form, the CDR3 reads TGTGCCTGGAGTGTAGACAGGGCTGTTAATTCACCCCTCCACTTT. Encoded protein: CAWSVDRAVNSPLHF.

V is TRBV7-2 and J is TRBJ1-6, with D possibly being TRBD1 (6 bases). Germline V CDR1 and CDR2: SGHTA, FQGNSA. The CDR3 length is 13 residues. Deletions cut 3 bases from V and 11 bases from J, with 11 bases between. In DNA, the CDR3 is TGTGCCAGCAGCTTCTCTACAGGGACACCCCTCCACTTT. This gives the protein CASSFSTGTPLHF.

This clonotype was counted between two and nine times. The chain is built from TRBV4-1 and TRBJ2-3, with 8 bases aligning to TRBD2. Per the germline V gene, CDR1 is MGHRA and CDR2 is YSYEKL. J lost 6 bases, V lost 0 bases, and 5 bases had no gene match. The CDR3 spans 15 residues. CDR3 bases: TGCGCCAGCAGCCAAGAACCGGGGGGGGCGGATACGCAGTATTTT. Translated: CASSQEPGGADTQYF.

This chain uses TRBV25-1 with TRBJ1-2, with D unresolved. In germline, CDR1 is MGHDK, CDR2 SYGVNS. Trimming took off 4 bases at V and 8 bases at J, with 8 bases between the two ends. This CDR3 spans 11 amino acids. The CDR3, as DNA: TGTGCCAGCAGTGGCGGTCGGGGCTACACCTTC. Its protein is CASSGGRGYTF.

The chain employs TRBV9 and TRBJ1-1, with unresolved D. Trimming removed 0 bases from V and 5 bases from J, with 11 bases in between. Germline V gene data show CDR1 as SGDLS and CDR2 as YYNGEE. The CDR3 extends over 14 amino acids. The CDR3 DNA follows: TGTGCCAGCAGCGTAGCAGGCTCGGGGACTGAAGCTTTCTTT. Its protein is CASSVAGSGTEAFF.

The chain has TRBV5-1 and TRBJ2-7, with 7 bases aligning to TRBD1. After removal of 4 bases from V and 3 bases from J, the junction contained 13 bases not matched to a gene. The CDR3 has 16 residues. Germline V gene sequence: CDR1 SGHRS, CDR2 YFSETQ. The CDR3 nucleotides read TGCGCCAGCAGCCGACAAATACGGGACAGCAACTACGAGCAGTACTTC. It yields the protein CASSRQIRDSNYEQYF.

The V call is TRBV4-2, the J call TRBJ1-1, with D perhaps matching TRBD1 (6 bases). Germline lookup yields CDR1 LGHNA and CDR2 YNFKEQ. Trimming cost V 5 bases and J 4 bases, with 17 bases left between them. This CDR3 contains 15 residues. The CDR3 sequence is CASSTQWGASTEAFF. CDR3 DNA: TGTGCCAGCAGCACCCAATGGGGGGCGAGCACTGAAGCTTTCTTT.

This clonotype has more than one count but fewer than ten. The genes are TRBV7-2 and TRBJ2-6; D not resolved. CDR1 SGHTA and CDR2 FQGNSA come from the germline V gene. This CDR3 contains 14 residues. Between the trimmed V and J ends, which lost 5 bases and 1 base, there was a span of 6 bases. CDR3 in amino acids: CASSELSGANVLTF. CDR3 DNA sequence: TGTGCCAGCAGCGAACTATCTGGGGCCAACGTCCTGACTTTC.

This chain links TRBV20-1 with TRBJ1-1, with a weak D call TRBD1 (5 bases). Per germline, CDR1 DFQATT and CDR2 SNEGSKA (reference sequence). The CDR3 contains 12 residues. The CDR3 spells CSPSGEGTEAFF. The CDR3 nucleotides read TGCAGCCCGTCGGGGGAGGGCACTGAAGCTTTCTTT.

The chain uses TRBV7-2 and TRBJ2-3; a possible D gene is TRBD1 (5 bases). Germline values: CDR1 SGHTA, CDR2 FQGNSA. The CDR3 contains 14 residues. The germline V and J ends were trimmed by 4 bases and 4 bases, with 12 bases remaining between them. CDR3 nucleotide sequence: TGTGCCAGCAGCTCAGGGCCGGGCGCAGATACGCAGTATTTT. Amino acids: CASSSGPGADTQYF.

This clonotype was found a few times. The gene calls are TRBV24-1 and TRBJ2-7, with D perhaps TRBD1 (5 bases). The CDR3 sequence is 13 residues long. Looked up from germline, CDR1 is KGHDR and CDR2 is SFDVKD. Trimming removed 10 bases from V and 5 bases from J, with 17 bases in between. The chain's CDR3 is CATSSAGNNEQYF. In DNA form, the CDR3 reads TGTGCCACATCCAGCGCAGGGAATAACGAGCAGTACTTC.

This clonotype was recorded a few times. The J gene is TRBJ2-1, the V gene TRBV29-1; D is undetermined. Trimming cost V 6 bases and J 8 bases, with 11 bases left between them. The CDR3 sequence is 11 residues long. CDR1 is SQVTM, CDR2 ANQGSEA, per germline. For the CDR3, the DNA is TGCAGCGTAAATAGTGTCGATGAGCAGTTCTTC. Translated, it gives CSVNSVDEQFF.

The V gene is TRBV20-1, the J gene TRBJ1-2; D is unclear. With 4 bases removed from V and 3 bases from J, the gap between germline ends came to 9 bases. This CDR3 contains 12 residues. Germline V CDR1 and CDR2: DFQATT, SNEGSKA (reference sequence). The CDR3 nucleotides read TGCAGTGCTACATGGTTGGACTATGGCTACACCTTC. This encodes CSATWLDYGYTF.

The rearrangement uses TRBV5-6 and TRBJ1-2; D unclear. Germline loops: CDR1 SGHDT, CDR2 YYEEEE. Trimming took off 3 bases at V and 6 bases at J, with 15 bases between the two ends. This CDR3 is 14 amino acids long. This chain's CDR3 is CASSSTHRRDGYTF. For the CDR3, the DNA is TGTGCCAGCAGCTCCACTCACCGACGGGATGGCTACACCTTC.

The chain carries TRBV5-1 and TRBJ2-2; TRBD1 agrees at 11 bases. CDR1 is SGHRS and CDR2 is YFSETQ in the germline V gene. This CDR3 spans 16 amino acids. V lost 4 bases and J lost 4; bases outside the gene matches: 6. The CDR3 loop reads CASSRTGGGGTGELFF. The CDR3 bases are TGCGCCAGCAGCCGGACAGGGGGCGGCGGCACCGGGGAGCTGTTTTTT.

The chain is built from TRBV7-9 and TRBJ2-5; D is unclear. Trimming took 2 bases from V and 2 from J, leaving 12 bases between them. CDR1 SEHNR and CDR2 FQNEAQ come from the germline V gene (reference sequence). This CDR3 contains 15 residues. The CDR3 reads CASSLLGQPQETQYF. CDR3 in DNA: TGTGCCAGCAGCTTATTGGGCCAGCCACAAGAGACCCAGTACTTC.

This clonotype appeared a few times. CDR3 sequence: CASGITDTQYF. The DNA for the CDR3 is TGTGCCAGCGGAATCACAGATACGCAGTATTTT. The rearrangement joins TRBV27 to TRBJ2-3; no clear D. Trimming left V 8 bases short and J 2 bases short, with 5 bases between. CDR1 and CDR2 (germline): MNHEY, SMNVEV (reference sequence). The CDR3 runs to 11 residues.

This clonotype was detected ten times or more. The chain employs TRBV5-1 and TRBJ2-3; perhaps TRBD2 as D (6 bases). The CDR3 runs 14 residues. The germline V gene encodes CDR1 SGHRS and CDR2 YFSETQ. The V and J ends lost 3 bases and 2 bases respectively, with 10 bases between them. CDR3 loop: CASSWRDLTDTQYF. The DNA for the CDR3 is TGCGCCAGCAGCTGGCGGGACCTCACAGATACGCAGTATTTT.

CDR3 bases: TGTGCCAGCAGCGTTTCGTCACCCCTCCACTTT. Translation gives CASSVSSPLHF. The gene calls are TRBV5-6 and TRBJ1-6; D gene unclear. CDR1 SGHDT and CDR2 YYEEEE come from the germline V gene. This CDR3 spans 11 amino acids. V was trimmed by 4 bases and J by 10 bases, leaving 6 bases between them.

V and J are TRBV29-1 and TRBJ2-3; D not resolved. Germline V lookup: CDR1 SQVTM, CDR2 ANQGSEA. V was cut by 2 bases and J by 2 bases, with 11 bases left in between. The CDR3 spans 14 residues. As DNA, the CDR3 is TGCAGCGTTGAACCACTAATAAACACAGATACGCAGTATTTT. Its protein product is CSVEPLINTDTQYF.

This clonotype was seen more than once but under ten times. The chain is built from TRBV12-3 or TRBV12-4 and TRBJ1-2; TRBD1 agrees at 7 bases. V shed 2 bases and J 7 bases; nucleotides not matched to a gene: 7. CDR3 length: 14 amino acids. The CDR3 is CASSLWQGGGGYTF. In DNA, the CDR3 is TGTGCCAGCAGTTTATGGCAGGGGGGAGGTGGCTACACCTTC.

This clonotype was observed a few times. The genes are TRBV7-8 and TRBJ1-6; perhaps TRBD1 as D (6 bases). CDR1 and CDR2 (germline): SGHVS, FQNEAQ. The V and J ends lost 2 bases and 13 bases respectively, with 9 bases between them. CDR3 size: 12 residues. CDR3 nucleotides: TGTGCCAGCAGCTTATCCAGGGGCCCCCTCCACTTT. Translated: CASSLSRGPLHF.